The 7 T cell receptor beta chains below were found in one sample sequenced in a study of blood T cell repertoires in COVID-19. The method was immunoSEQ multiplex PCR; TCRdb's version includes in-frame clones alone and lacks a portion of them. The sample holds roughly 240,000 clones; about 90% are singletons and the top ten take about 3.1%. The source material was peripheral blood. The receptors were gathered from a woman aged 30 to 39 who had recovered from COVID-19.

The CDR3 region is CASSPLTGTGTDTQYF. In DNA, the CDR3 is TGTGCCAGCTCACCACTGACCGGGACAGGCACAGATACGCAGTATTTT. The gene calls are TRBV18 and TRBJ2-3; 7 positions agree with TRBD1. The CDR3 loop spans 16 amino acids. The germline V gene has CDR1 KGHSH and CDR2 LQKENI. The junction had 5 bases not matched to a gene; V was cut back by 1 base and J by 1 base.

This clone showed up just a few times. Different DNA sequences within this sample yield the same CDR3. V gene TRBV19 combines with J gene TRBJ2-2; D may be TRBD1 (6 bases). The CDR3 covers 15 residues. V was trimmed by 3 bases and J by 4 bases, leaving 12 bases between them. CDR1 LNHDA and CDR2 SQIVND come from the germline V gene (reference sequence). The CDR3 sequence is CASSISGAGTGELFF. CDR3 nucleotides: TGTGCCAGTAGTATTTCAGGGGCGGGCACCGGGGAGCTGTTTTTT.

The V call is TRBV27, the J call TRBJ1-1; maybe TRBD1 (5 bases). The germline V gene encodes CDR1 MNHEY and CDR2 SMNVEV (reference sequence). This CDR3 contains 15 residues. V lost 8 bases and J lost 4, with 20 bases in between. Written as DNA, the CDR3 is TGTGCCAGCGAAAAGGACCGTGGGGGGGGCACTGAAGCTTTCTTT. It translates to CASEKDRGGGTEAFF.

The count of this clone is one. The chain uses TRBV12-5 and TRBJ1-6; TRBD1 might be the D (5 bases). The germline V and J ends were trimmed by 6 bases and 11 bases, with 14 bases remaining between them. The CDR3 has 13 amino acids. CDR1 and CDR2 from the germline V gene are LGHNT and FRNRAP. The CDR3 region has the DNA TGTGCTAGTGGGCTTCCGGGGGTGACACCCCTCCACTTT. Its protein product is CASGLPGVTPLHF.

This sequence joins TRBV20-1 and TRBJ1-1, with unresolved D. The length of the CDR3 is 12 residues. CDR1 and CDR2 from the germline V gene are DFQATT and SNEGSKA (reference sequence). V shed 3 bases and J shed 6 bases, with 11 bases lying between them. CDR3: CSASLDSSEAFF. CDR3 DNA: TGCAGTGCTAGTCTGGACTCTTCTGAAGCTTTCTTT.

The gene calls are TRBV5-1 and TRBJ2-7; 11 bases agree with TRBD2. The CDR3 runs 17 residues. V lost 2 bases, J lost 0 bases, and 7 bases stayed unmatched. The germline V gene encodes CDR1 SGHRS and CDR2 YFSETQ. Written as DNA, the CDR3 is TGCGCCAGCAGCTTACCACTAGCGGGGGAGAGCTCCTACGAGCAGTACTTC. Encoded protein: CASSLPLAGESSYEQYF. Complete variable domain (other parts from reference TRBV5-1 and TRBJ2-7): KAGVTQTPRYLIKTRGQQVTLSCSPISGHRSVSWYQQTPGQGLQFLFEYFSETQRNKGNFPGRFSGRQFSNSRSEMNVSTLELGDSALYLCASSLPLAGESSYEQYFGPGTRLTVT.

The chain carries TRBV28 and TRBJ1-4, with 7 nucleotides matching TRBD1. Losses at the gene ends were 4 bases for V and 6 bases for J; bases not matched to a gene: 14. The CDR3 has 17 residues. From germline, CDR1 is MDHEN and CDR2 SYDVKM. The CDR3: CASSSLESGTEHEKLFF. CDR3 nucleotide sequence: TGTGCCAGCAGTTCCTTGGAATCGGGGACAGAACATGAAAAACTGTTTTTT. Variable domain in full (rest from reference TRBV28 and TRBJ1-4): DVKVTQSSRYLVKRTGEKVFLECVQDMDHENMFWYRQDPGLGLRLIYFSYDVKMKEKGDIPEGYSVSREKKERFSLILESASTNQTSMYLCASSSLESGTEHEKLFFGSGTQLSVL.